The 27 T cell receptor beta chains presented below share a single source sample, sequenced in a study of T cell repertoires in ileal Crohn's disease. Data came from immunoSEQ multiplex PCR; TCRdb stores just in-frame clones and leaves some out. Among approximately 4,500 clones listed, roughly four fifths were seen once. What was sequenced was ileal tissue. These receptors were taken from an adult with Crohn's disease.

The rearrangement uses TRBV7-8 and TRBJ2-7; 9 positions agree with TRBD1. The CDR3 loop spans 17 amino acids. V was clipped by 0 bases and J by 5 bases; unmatched bases: 11. The germline V gene encodes CDR1 SGHVS and CDR2 FQNEAQ. This CDR3 is CASSLAPTGGSDHEQYF. The CDR3 DNA reads as TGTGCCAGCAGCTTAGCGCCGACAGGGGGAAGTGACCACGAGCAGTACTTC.

This clone is medium-sized in the sample. The junction and the germline gene differ at one end; a read error may be behind it. The genes are TRBV5-1 and TRBJ2-7; 9 nucleotides line up with TRBD1. The length of the CDR3 is 16 residues. From germline, CDR1 is SGHRS and CDR2 YFSETQ. The CDR3 region is CASCLSPGQGCNEQYF. The DNA of the CDR3 is TGCGCCAGCTGCTTGTCTCCGGGACAGGGATGTAACGAGCAGTACTTC.

The rearrangement joins TRBV28 to TRBJ1-1; no reliable D call. Germline-derived CDR1 and CDR2 are MDHEN and SYDVKM. Trimming shortened V by 7 bases and J by 4 bases, and 16 bases separated the two germline ends. There are 14 residues in the CDR3. The CDR3 nucleotides read TGTGCCAGCACTCGTACCGGGTTGTTCACTGAAGCTTTCTTT. Its protein product is CASTRTGLFTEAFF. Full variable domain (missing parts from reference TRBV28 and TRBJ1-1): DVKVTQSSRYLVKRTGEKVFLECVQDMDHENMFWYRQDPGLGLRLIYFSYDVKMKEKGDIPEGYSVSREKKERFSLILESASTNQTSMYLCASTRTGLFTEAFFGQGTRLTVV.

The chain carries TRBV11-3 and TRBJ1-2; the D gene is possibly TRBD1 (5 bases). Germline V CDR1 and CDR2: SGHNT, YENEEA. CDR3 length: 15 amino acids. V was clipped by 0 bases and J by 3 bases, with 11 bases between them. CDR3 region: CASSLDEGADYGYTF. The CDR3 DNA sequence: TGTGCCAGCAGCTTAGATGAAGGGGCGGACTATGGCTACACCTTC.

This sequence joins TRBV28 and TRBJ1-2, with a possible D match to TRBD1 (6 bases). Trimming shortened V by 5 bases and J by 4 bases, and 14 bases separated the two germline ends. Germline V gene data show CDR1 as MDHEN and CDR2 as SYDVKM. The CDR3 is made up of 14 amino acids. The CDR3 spells CASSPPGHVYGYTF. The CDR3 coding sequence is TGTGCCAGCAGTCCTCCGGGACACGTCTATGGCTACACCTTC.

The chain uses TRBV7-8 and TRBJ2-3; 11 nucleotides align to TRBD2. From germline, CDR1 is SGHVS and CDR2 FQNEAQ. The CDR3 spans 17 residues. The trim removed 3 bases at V and 2 bases at J, leaving 7 bases unmatched. In DNA, the CDR3 is TGTGCCAGCAGCTTTGATCTAGCGGGGGGCCTCACAGATACGCAGTATTTT. It yields the protein CASSFDLAGGLTDTQYF.

This clone was picked up a small number of times. V and J are TRBV27 and TRBJ2-7; 8 bases are shared with TRBD1. Germline trimming cut 6 bases from V and 6 bases from J; bases unmatched to any gene: 13. CDR3 length: 15 amino acids. The germline CDR1 and CDR2 sequences are MNHEY and SMNVEV (reference sequence). The CDR3 loop reads CASSSLPDRAGEQYF. CDR3 DNA sequence: TGTGCCAGCAGCTCCTTGCCGGACAGGGCCGGCGAGCAGTACTTC.

This clone showed up just once. At one of its ends the junction is not consistent with the germline gene, which may arise from a read error. The chain couples TRBV11-3 to TRBJ2-7, with 8 bases fitting TRBD1. CDR1 and CDR2 (germline): SGHNT, YENEEA. CDR3 size: 14 residues. The CDR3 DNA reads as TGTGCCAGCAGCCTAGATCAGGGGGCGAGGGAGCAGTACTTC. This translates into CASSLDQGAREQYF.

This chain links TRBV5-1 with TRBJ1-1; D unclear. Trimming left V 0 bases short and J 3 bases short, with 18 bases between. There are 17 residues in the CDR3. Germline-derived CDR1 and CDR2 are SGHRS and YFSETQ. The CDR3 is CASSLGGGFVRDTEAFF. The CDR3 DNA is TGCGCCAGCAGCTTGGGAGGAGGGTTCGTGAGAGACACTGAAGCTTTCTTT.

This clone has just one count. This chain joins TRBV7-9 and TRBJ1-2, with TRBD1 identical over 8 bases. The CDR3 has 15 residues. J gave up 5 bases and V 5 bases, and 10 bases lay outside the gene matches. Germline values: CDR1 SEHNR, CDR2 FQNEAQ (reference sequence). The CDR3 loop is CASSHISDRGYGYTF. For the CDR3, the DNA is TGTGCCAGCAGCCACATATCAGACAGGGGATATGGCTACACCTTC.

This chain joins TRBV5-1 and TRBJ1-4, with TRBD1 as a possible D gene (6 bases). Germline V lookup: CDR1 SGHRS, CDR2 YFSETQ. The CDR3 covers 15 residues. Trimming cost V 2 bases and J 5 bases, with 13 bases left between them. The CDR3 is CASSLTGNWNEKLFF. The DNA for the CDR3 is TGCGCCAGCAGCTTAACAGGGAATTGGAATGAAAAACTGTTTTTT.

The CDR3 reads CASSPEWNTGELFF. CDR3 bases: TGTGCCAGCAGCCCTGAGTGGAACACCGGGGAGCTGTTTTTT. V and J are TRBV11-2 and TRBJ2-2; D is unresolved. V was trimmed by 5 bases and J by 1 base, leaving 8 bases between them. The CDR3 has 14 amino acids. Germline V gene sequence: CDR1 SGHAT, CDR2 FQNNGV.

The chain carries TRBV5-4 and TRBJ1-2, with D tentatively TRBD1 (5 bases). The CDR3 loop spans 17 amino acids. Trimming stripped 4 bases from V and 6 bases from J, with 25 bases between. Germline V gene sequence: CDR1 SGHNT, CDR2 YYREEE (reference sequence). This CDR3 is CASSLPGGPWGPNGYTF. As DNA, the CDR3 is TGTGCCAGCAGCCTCCCGGGAGGTCCCTGGGGCCCTAATGGCTACACCTTC.

This clone occurred a few times. The rearrangement joins TRBV4-2 to TRBJ1-5; D is undetermined. CDR1 and CDR2 (germline): LGHNA, YNFKEQ. The CDR3 loop spans 15 amino acids. With 0 bases removed from V and 4 bases from J, the gap between germline ends came to 10 bases. Written as DNA, the CDR3 is TGTGCCAGCAGCCAAGATCAACAAAAAAATCAGCCCCAGCATTTT. As protein: CASSQDQQKNQPQHF.

The rearrangement links TRBV5-5 to TRBJ1-1; 7 positions match TRBD1. V dropped 1 base and J dropped 0; count of bases not matched to a gene: 3. The CDR3 totals 15 residues. Germline V gene data show CDR1 as SGHKS and CDR2 as YYEKEE (reference sequence). For the CDR3, the DNA is TGTGCCAGCAGCTTGAGACAGGGCATGAACACTGAAGCTTTCTTT. This codes for CASSLRQGMNTEAFF.

The J gene is TRBJ2-2, the V gene TRBV6-5, with no clear D. Trimming shortened V by 1 base and J by 5 bases, and 8 bases separated the two germline ends. Germline-derived CDR1 and CDR2 are MNHEY and SVGAGI. The CDR3 spans 14 residues. CDR3 in amino acids: CASSYWASTGELFF. For the CDR3, the DNA is TGTGCCAGCAGTTACTGGGCTTCGACCGGGGAGCTGTTTTTT.

The V gene is TRBV14, the J gene TRBJ2-5, with 7 bases fitting TRBD1. The J call is uncertain, as TRBJ2-7 better fits the DNA end. This CDR3 spans 17 amino acids. CDR1 is SGHDN and CDR2 is FVKESK in the germline V gene. The CDR3: CASSQDPGQGDHGEQYF. The CDR3 DNA sequence: TGTGCCAGCAGCCAAGATCCAGGGCAGGGGGACCACGGCGAGCAGTACTTC.

The rearrangement uses TRBV5-1 and TRBJ2-5, with 7 bases matching TRBD2. Looked up from germline, CDR1 is SGHRS and CDR2 is YFSETQ. V shed 1 base, J shed 5 bases, and the junction held 5 bases outside the gene matches. This CDR3 is 14 amino acids long. DNA for the CDR3: TGCGCCAGCAGCTTGAGCGGGGCAGGGGAGACCCAGTACTTC. Its translation is CASSLSGAGETQYF. Full variable domain (missing parts from reference TRBV5-1 and TRBJ2-5): KAGVTQTPRYLIKTRGQQVTLSCSPISGHRSVSWYQQTPGQGLQFLFEYFSETQRNKGNFPGRFSGRQFSNSRSEMNVSTLELGDSALYLCASSLSGAGETQYFGPGTRLLVL.

This clone is medium-sized by share. This chain uses TRBV7-2 with TRBJ2-7, with D unresolved. The V gene lost 4 bases and the J gene lost 5 bases, with 12 bases spanning the gap. There are 13 residues in the CDR3. CDR1 and CDR2 (germline): SGHTA, FQGNSA. In DNA form, the CDR3 reads TGTGCCAGCAGCTCAGGCCACGGAAACGAGCAGTACTTC. Its protein is CASSSGHGNEQYF.

This rearrangement joins TRBV6-5 to TRBJ2-7; 11 positions agree with TRBD2. The CDR3 is 15 amino acids. Germline V gene data show CDR1 as MNHEY and CDR2 as SVGAGI. J was trimmed by 2 bases and V by 5 bases; bases with no gene match: 5. The CDR3 region is CASSQTSGRTYEQYF. The CDR3 nucleotides read TGTGCCAGCAGTCAAACTAGCGGGAGAACCTACGAGCAGTACTTC.

Details on this clone: Other DNA sequences in the sample encode the same CDR3. This chain joins TRBV6-1 and TRBJ1-6; 8 nucleotides align to TRBD1. In germline, CDR1 is MNHNS, CDR2 SASEGT. CDR3 length: 16 residues. The V segment lost 1 base and the J segment 4 bases; nucleotides outside the gene matches: 3. The CDR3 nucleotides read TGTGCCAGCAGTGAAGTGGACAGGGTTTATAATTCACCCCTCCACTTT. Translating gives CASSEVDRVYNSPLHF.

This rearrangement joins TRBV7-9 to TRBJ1-4, with a tentative D call TRBD1 (6 bases). Trimming took off 1 base at V and 5 bases at J, with 8 bases between the two ends. The V gene's germline CDR1 is SEHNR and CDR2 FQNEAQ (reference sequence). There are 14 residues in the CDR3. This chain's CDR3 is CASSLGQGNEKLFF. Here the CDR3 DNA reads TGTGCCAGCAGCTTAGGCCAGGGGAATGAAAAACTGTTTTTT.

V and J are TRBV7-2 and TRBJ1-5; tentatively, D is TRBD1 (5 bases). Trimming removed 1 base at V and 0 bases at J, with 10 bases between. Per germline, CDR1 SGHTA and CDR2 FQGNSA. This CDR3 has 16 amino acids. The CDR3, as DNA: TGTGCCAGCAGCTTAGACAGGCCCTATAGCAATCAGCCCCAGCATTTT. Its protein is CASSLDRPYSNQPQHF.

The chain employs TRBV7-9 and TRBJ1-2; 7 bases fit TRBD1. The CDR3 is 11 amino acids. V was clipped by 11 bases and J by 8 bases; unmatched bases: 8. Germline lookup yields CDR1 SEHNR and CDR2 FQNEAQ (reference sequence). The CDR3 DNA reads TGTGCCTCAGGGGGATCGGGGGGCTACACCTTC. Translating gives CASGGSGGYTF.

The chain is built from TRBV2 and TRBJ1-1; D gene uncertain. The CDR3 has 14 amino acids. Trimming removed 2 bases from V and 1 base from J, with 8 bases in between. CDR1 is SNHLY, CDR2 FYNNEI, per germline. The CDR3 DNA reads TGTGCCAGCAGTGAATTTGGCTCGAACACTGAAGCTTTCTTT. Encoded protein: CASSEFGSNTEAFF.

This chain connects TRBV19 to TRBJ1-1, with 10 bases matching TRBD1. The ends lost 4 bases at V and 8 bases at J; junction bases unmatched: 16. The germline V gene has CDR1 LNHDA and CDR2 SQIVND (reference sequence). The CDR3 runs to 17 residues. CDR3 sequence: CASSTTGGASRVPEAFF. The DNA of the CDR3 is TGTGCCAGTAGTACGACAGGGGGCGCAAGTCGAGTACCCGAAGCTTTCTTT.

J is TRBJ1-2 and V is TRBV7-9; tentatively, D is TRBD1 (6 bases). Looked up from germline, CDR1 is SEHNR and CDR2 is FQNEAQ (reference sequence). The CDR3 is made up of 13 amino acids. Trimming took 7 bases from V and 6 from J, leaving 15 bases between them. In nucleotides, the CDR3 is TGTGCCAGCACCCTAGGGGGAAAAGATGGCTACACCTTC. Translated: CASTLGGKDGYTF.